Below, 30 T cell receptor beta chains from the same sample are listed, as sequenced in a study of neoadjuvant anti-PD-1 for oral cavity cancer. Sequenced by immunoSEQ multiplex PCR; TCRdb stores in-frame clones only, minus some. The data hold 25,000 to 40,000 clones, with roughly 80% observed a single time. Time point defined: after neoadjuvant nivolumab, at surgical resection. Here the sequenced sample was PBMCs, taken after nivolumab (anti-PD-1) treatment. These receptor sequences come from a person aged 40-85 years with oral cavity squamous cell carcinoma.

The chain links TRBV4-3 to TRBJ2-1; TRBD2 agrees at 12 bases. The junction had 6 bases not matched to a gene; V was cut back by 4 bases and J by 8 bases. The CDR3 extends over 15 amino acids. CDR1 and CDR2 (germline): LGHNA, YSLEER. The CDR3 is CASSLGLAGLDEQFF. CDR3 coding DNA: TGCGCCAGCAGCCTTGGACTAGCGGGGTTGGATGAGCAGTTCTTC.

J is TRBJ1-3 and V is TRBV2; D is perhaps TRBD1 (6 bases). V lost 6 bases and J lost 9, with 21 bases in between. Germline V gives CDR1 SNHLY, CDR2 FYNNEI. The CDR3 spans 15 residues. The CDR3 is CASRAQGLASGTIYF. The CDR3 nucleotides are TGTGCCAGCAGGGCACAGGGTTTGGCATCCGGCACCATATATTTT.

The gene calls are TRBV5-8 and TRBJ1-4; D gene uncertain. Germline lookup yields CDR1 SGHTS and CDR2 YDEGEE. This CDR3 is 15 amino acids long. V dropped 3 bases and J dropped 0 bases, with 9 bases sitting between them. The CDR3 region has the DNA TGTGCCAGCAGCTCAAGGGTCTCAACTAATGAAAAACTGTTTTTT. The encoded protein is CASSSRVSTNEKLFF.

The V and J genes are TRBV19 and TRBJ1-5; 10 nucleotides line up with TRBD1. After removal of 4 bases from V and 6 bases from J, the junction contained 9 bases not matched to a gene. This CDR3 has 16 amino acids. The germline V gene has CDR1 LNHDA and CDR2 SQIVND (reference sequence). CDR3 coding DNA: TGTGCCAGTAGTAAGGCCGGACAGGGGGAGGTTCAGCCCCAGCATTTT. It translates to CASSKAGQGEVQPQHF.

The gene calls are TRBV7-8 and TRBJ1-1, with 7 positions matching TRBD1. Trimming removed 5 bases from V and 4 bases from J; junction bases left unmatched: 1. CDR1 and CDR2 (germline): SGHVS, FQNEAQ. The CDR3 runs 12 residues. The CDR3 loop reads CASSPGGTEAFF. The CDR3 bases are TGTGCCAGCAGCCCAGGGGGCACTGAAGCTTTCTTT.

V is TRBV4-3 and J is TRBJ1-2, with 8 positions matching TRBD1. The CDR3 consists of 15 residues. CDR1 and CDR2 from the germline V gene are LGHNA and YSLEER. Unmatched junction bases numbered 10, after V lost 5 bases and J lost 5 bases. The CDR3 loop reads CASSEDRTGNYGYTF. For the CDR3, the DNA is TGCGCCAGCAGCGAGGATCGGACAGGGAATTATGGCTACACCTTC.

The chain carries TRBV5-6 and TRBJ1-5, with TRBD1 as a possible D gene (6 bases). The CDR3 is 13 amino acids. The germline CDR1 and CDR2 sequences are SGHDT and YYEEEE. Trimming left V 5 bases short and J 4 bases short, with 10 bases between. The CDR3 sequence: CASSFTGNQPQHF. The CDR3 region has the DNA TGTGCCAGCAGTTTTACAGGGAATCAGCCCCAGCATTTT.

In this sample, this clone turned up once. V is TRBV5-4 and J is TRBJ2-3; no firm D call. The germline V gene has CDR1 SGHNT and CDR2 YYREEE (reference sequence). The CDR3 runs to 12 residues. With 4 bases removed from V and 6 bases from J, the gap between germline ends came to 9 bases. The CDR3 protein is CASSPSPDTQYF. The CDR3 nucleotides are TGTGCCAGCAGCCCCTCCCCGGATACGCAGTATTTT.

V gene TRBV19 combines with J gene TRBJ2-3, with D unclear. CDR1 and CDR2 (germline): LNHDA, SQIVND (reference sequence). CDR3 length: 13 residues. Trimming took 5 bases from V and 8 from J, leaving 14 bases between them. CDR3 sequence (DNA): TGTGCCAGTAGTCCATCCGGAGAGTCTACGCAGTATTTT. This codes for CASSPSGESTQYF.

This rearrangement joins TRBV6-6 to TRBJ1-3; maybe TRBD1 (5 bases). Trimming took off 4 bases at V and 3 bases at J, with 7 bases between the two ends. The CDR3 is 13 residues long. Germline V gene sequence: CDR1 MNHNY, CDR2 SVGAGI (reference sequence). CDR3 protein: CASSLTVGNTIYF. The CDR3 DNA reads TGTGCCAGCAGTTTGACAGTTGGAAACACCATATATTTT.

The J gene is TRBJ2-7, the V gene TRBV6-5; D is possibly TRBD2 (5 bases). This CDR3 is built from 15 residues. CDR1 and CDR2 (germline): MNHEY, SVGAGI. The germline V and J ends were trimmed by 6 bases and 0 bases, with 15 bases remaining between them. CDR3 nucleotides: TGTGCCAGCAGCCCCCTAGCAGAGGGCTCCTACGAGCAGTACTTC. It specifies CASSPLAEGSYEQYF.

The chain carries TRBV5-1 and TRBJ2-3; D might be TRBD1 (6 bases). The CDR3 extends over 15 amino acids. In germline, CDR1 is SGHRS, CDR2 YFSETQ. V dropped 4 bases and J dropped 4 bases, with 16 bases sitting between them. CDR3 sequence: CASSAQVRGADTQYF. The CDR3 DNA follows: TGCGCCAGCAGCGCGCAGGTCAGGGGAGCAGATACGCAGTATTTT.

CDR3 sequence: CASSFDQGDEETQYF. The CDR3 DNA reads TGTGCCAGCAGCTTCGATCAGGGGGATGAGGAGACCCAGTACTTC. The chain combines TRBV5-4 with TRBJ2-5; 7 bases are a match to TRBD1. Trimming took 2 bases from V and 5 from J; bases not matched to a gene: 9. Per germline, CDR1 SGHNT and CDR2 YYREEE (reference sequence). The CDR3 runs 15 residues.

The genes are TRBV7-8 and TRBJ1-5; 7 bases map to TRBD1. The CDR3 spans 17 residues. With V trimmed by 5 bases and J by 1 base, 11 bases remained unmatched. Germline V lookup: CDR1 SGHVS, CDR2 FQNEAQ. CDR3 in amino acids: CASSQFTTGLSNQPQHF. The CDR3 nucleotides are TGTGCCAGCAGCCAATTTACGACAGGGTTGAGCAATCAGCCCCAGCATTTT.

The V gene is TRBV4-1, the J gene TRBJ1-2; the match to TRBD1 covers 8 bases. Looked up from germline, CDR1 is MGHRA and CDR2 is YSYEKL. The CDR3 length is 16 residues. V gave up 0 bases and J gave up 7 bases; unmatched junction bases: 10. DNA for the CDR3: TGCGCCAGCAGCCAAGATAGGGACAGGCCCGGGTCTGGCTACACCTTC. Translating it yields CASSQDRDRPGSGYTF.

The rearrangement uses TRBV7-2 and TRBJ1-4; D is ambiguous. The CDR3 consists of 17 residues. V was trimmed by 0 bases and J by 3 bases, leaving 14 bases between them. CDR1 SGHTA and CDR2 FQGNSA come from the germline V gene. The CDR3 sequence: CASSLAGPRAANEKLFF. The CDR3, as DNA: TGTGCCAGCAGCTTAGCGGGTCCTCGAGCCGCTAATGAAAAACTGTTTTTT.

The gene calls are TRBV28 and TRBJ2-1, with D possibly being TRBD1 or TRBD2 (6 bases each). Between the trimmed V and J ends, which lost 6 bases and 0 bases, there was a span of 12 bases. This CDR3 spans 15 amino acids. Germline V gives CDR1 MDHEN, CDR2 SYDVKM. The CDR3 region has the DNA TGTGCCAGCAGAAAGGGGGGAAACTCCTACAATGAGCAGTTCTTC. It yields the protein CASRKGGNSYNEQFF.

The gene calls are TRBV5-6 and TRBJ1-5; the D gene is possibly TRBD1 (6 bases). The germline V gene encodes CDR1 SGHDT and CDR2 YYEEEE. The CDR3 has 16 amino acids. V shed 2 bases and J shed 3 bases, with 15 bases lying between them. CDR3 in amino acids: CASSLMGHHDNQPQHF. CDR3 nucleotides: TGTGCCAGCAGCTTAATGGGACACCACGACAATCAGCCCCAGCATTTT.

This chain joins TRBV28 and TRBJ1-1; no clear D. This CDR3 has 15 amino acids. Germline-derived CDR1 and CDR2 are MDHEN and SYDVKM. The germline V and J ends were trimmed by 2 bases and 0 bases, with 10 bases remaining between them. The chain's CDR3 is CASSLIAGMNTEAFF. The CDR3 DNA reads as TGTGCCAGCAGTTTAATAGCGGGGATGAACACTGAAGCTTTCTTT.

The chain couples TRBV7-2 to TRBJ1-1; unclear D gene. This CDR3 has 12 residues. Germline V CDR1 and CDR2: SGHTA, FQGNSA. V was trimmed by 2 bases and J by 3 bases, leaving 4 bases between them. CDR3 DNA sequence: TGTGCCAGCAGCTTATCCTACACTGAAGCTTTCTTT. Its protein is CASSLSYTEAFF.

This clone was seen a handful of times. The genes are TRBV9 and TRBJ2-1, with D possibly TRBD1 on 6 matching bases. Germline values: CDR1 SGDLS, CDR2 YYNGEE. Trimming cost V 0 bases and J 8 bases, with 9 bases left between them. The CDR3 has 13 amino acids. The CDR3 DNA reads as TGTGCCAGCAGCGTAGGTGGGGGCTATGAGCAGTTCTTC. This sequence encodes CASSVGGGYEQFF.

This clone was detected only once. This sequence joins TRBV18 and TRBJ1-4; possible D gene TRBD1, 5 bases. CDR1 is KGHSH, CDR2 LQKENI, per germline. V was pared by 6 bases and J by 4 bases, with 9 bases between. The CDR3 length is 13 residues. In nucleotides, the CDR3 is TGTGCCAGCTCCCCTGACAGTAATGAAAAACTGTTTTTT. Protein sequence: CASSPDSNEKLFF.

The V call is TRBV7-2, the J call TRBJ1-2; tentative D call: TRBD1 (6 bases). CDR3 length: 16 residues. Trimming removed 0 bases from V and 5 bases from J, with 16 bases in between. The V gene's germline CDR1 is SGHTA and CDR2 FQGNSA. Here the CDR3 DNA reads TGTGCCAGCAGCTTAGCTGGGTCGGGGGGCGCGTATGGCTACACCTTC. It specifies CASSLAGSGGAYGYTF.

The chain joins TRBV4-3 to TRBJ1-5; weak D call: TRBD1 (6 bases). This CDR3 has 14 amino acids. From germline, CDR1 is LGHNA and CDR2 YSLEER. The V end lost 2 bases, the J end lost 6 bases, and 11 bases lay between the germline ends. CDR3 protein: CASSQKLQGQPQHF. CDR3 nucleotides: TGCGCCAGCAGCCAAAAATTACAGGGTCAGCCCCAGCATTTT.

This clone was seen once. The genes are TRBV19 and TRBJ1-6; 9 nucleotides align to TRBD1. The CDR3 is 15 residues long. The trim removed 3 bases at V and 10 bases at J, leaving 7 bases unmatched. The germline CDR1 and CDR2 sequences are LNHDA and SQIVND (reference sequence). CDR3 DNA sequence: TGTGCCAGTAGTATCTCCTCCGGGACAGGGTCACCCCTCCACTTT. Translation gives CASSISSGTGSPLHF.

The CDR3 is CASRRPGTQAYGYTF. The CDR3 coding sequence is TGTGCCAGCAGACGTCCTGGGACCCAAGCCTATGGCTACACCTTC. The J gene is TRBJ1-2, the V gene TRBV11-2; a weak D match, TRBD1 (5 bases). Looked up from germline, CDR1 is SGHAT and CDR2 is FQNNGV. The CDR3 is 15 amino acids. V was shortened by 6 bases and J by 4 bases, with 18 bases between the two germline ends.

The chain joins TRBV5-4 to TRBJ1-3; D call uncertain. Trimming pared 2 bases from V and 4 bases from J, leaving 13 bases between. Germline CDR1 and CDR2: SGHNT and YYREEE (reference sequence). The CDR3 has 15 residues. CDR3 coding DNA: TGTGCCAGCAGCTTCGGATGGGGTCCCGGAAACACCATATATTTT. As protein: CASSFGWGPGNTIYF.

The gene calls are TRBV10-3 and TRBJ2-1; the D gene is possibly TRBD1 (6 bases). V was trimmed by 4 bases and J by 6 bases, leaving 13 bases between them. The CDR3 runs to 14 residues. The germline CDR1 and CDR2 sequences are ENHRY and SYGVKD. The CDR3 region has the DNA TGTGCCATCAGTGGCAGGGAAGGGGGCAATGAGCAGTTCTTC. It translates to CAISGREGGNEQFF.

The rearrangement joins TRBV5-1 to TRBJ2-7; D remains ambiguous. Germline V gene sequence: CDR1 SGHRS, CDR2 YFSETQ. Trimming cost V 0 bases and J 4 bases, with 11 bases left between them. The CDR3 sequence is 14 residues long. CDR3 nucleotides: TGCGCCAGCAGCTTGGCAACAGAGAAATACGAGCAGTACTTC. This sequence encodes CASSLATEKYEQYF. Full variable domain (remainder filled in from reference TRBV5-1 and TRBJ2-7): KAGVTQTPRYLIKTRGQQVTLSCSPISGHRSVSWYQQTPGQGLQFLFEYFSETQRNKGNFPGRFSGRQFSNSRSEMNVSTLELGDSALYLCASSLATEKYEQYFGPGTRLTVT.

The DNA of the CDR3 is TGTGCCAGCAGCCAAGACCCGACTAGCGGGGACTCCTACAATGAGCAGTTCTTC. It translates to CASSQDPTSGDSYNEQFF. The chain recombines TRBV4-2 with TRBJ2-1; 11 positions match TRBD2. Trimming took 0 bases from V and 0 from J; bases not matched to a gene: 4. There are 18 residues in the CDR3. Per germline, CDR1 LGHNA and CDR2 YNFKEQ.